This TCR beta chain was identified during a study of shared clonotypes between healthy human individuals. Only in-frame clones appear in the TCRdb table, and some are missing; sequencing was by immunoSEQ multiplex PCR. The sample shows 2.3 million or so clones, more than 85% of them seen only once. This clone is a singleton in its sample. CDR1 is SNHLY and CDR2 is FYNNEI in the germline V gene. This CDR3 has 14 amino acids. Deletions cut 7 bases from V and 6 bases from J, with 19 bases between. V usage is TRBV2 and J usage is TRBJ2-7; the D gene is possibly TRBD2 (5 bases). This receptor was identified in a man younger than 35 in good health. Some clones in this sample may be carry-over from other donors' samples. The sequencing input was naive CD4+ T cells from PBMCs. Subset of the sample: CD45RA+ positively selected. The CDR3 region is CASKETMGASEQYF. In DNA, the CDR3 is TGTGCCAGCAAGGAGACTATGGGTGCGAGCGAGCAGTACTTC.